These T cell receptor beta chains were read from a single sample in a study of blood T cell repertoires in COVID-19. The table came from immunoSEQ multiplex PCR; TCRdb's copy has only in-frame clones and leaves some out. There are over 25,000 clones in the sample; 84% occur only once, and about an eighth lies in the top ten. Sequenced sample: peripheral blood. Every receptor here comes from a human donor in a cohort sampled during active COVID-19. CDR3s include the opening cysteine and the closing phenylalanine or tryptophan. A D gene is named only where the DNA matches it firmly.

V,D,J,CDR3
TRBV7-2,TRBD1,TRBJ1-5,CASSSNRGGNQPQHF
TRBV6-2/TRBV6-3,TRBD2,TRBJ2-3,CASSWGLGWPTDTQYF
TRBV2,NA,TRBJ2-3,CASYRVGNTQYF
TRBV5-5,NA,TRBJ1-1,CASSLSGDTEAFF
TRBV4-1,TRBD2,TRBJ2-5,CASSQGLAGGAETQYF
TRBV6-5,NA,TRBJ2-7,CASSRVDRAYEQYF
TRBV30,NA,TRBJ1-5,CAWGPLPGSKNQPQHF
TRBV4-2,TRBD1,TRBJ1-6,CASSQDGGQGFSPLHF
TRBV19,NA,TRBJ2-5,CASSNRLQETQYF
TRBV11-3,TRBD2,TRBJ2-1,CASSPGLAGGLEVYIEQFF
TRBV11-1,TRBD1,TRBJ2-1,CASSRGTGVGFF
TRBV19,TRBD1,TRBJ1-1,CASSPGTGGAHTEAFF
TRBV2,NA,TRBJ2-7,CASSGAGRIGGEQYF
TRBV7-2,TRBD1,TRBJ2-7,CASSPGQGSREQYF
TRBV19,TRBD1,TRBJ1-4,CATGQVDNEKLFF
TRBV11-3,NA,TRBJ2-3,CASSLGGTGTDTQYF
TRBV9,TRBD2,TRBJ2-1,CASSPQGLGVGEQFF
TRBV6-5,NA,TRBJ1-2,CASRRTNYGYTF
TRBV5-1,NA,TRBJ1-1,CASSLVTGNTEAFF
TRBV30,NA,TRBJ2-7,CAWSAESGLAVYF
TRBV7-9,NA,TRBJ2-2,CASSLAGTPGELFF
TRBV18,NA,TRBJ1-1,CASSPGAGTEAFF
TRBV7-9,TRBD1,TRBJ1-6,CASSPRDSNSPLHF
TRBV7-9,NA,TRBJ1-5,CASQGHGGGQPQHF
TRBV20-1,NA,TRBJ2-5,CSGGGRETQYF
TRBV10-1,TRBD2,TRBJ2-5,CASSGGLAETQYF
TRBV19,NA,TRBJ1-1,CASSIYQGNTEAFF
TRBV6-6,TRBD1,TRBJ1-4,CASRYKGGTEKLFF
TRBV27,NA,TRBJ2-3,CASSLGPVAFSTDTQYF
TRBV11-2,NA,TRBJ1-6,CASSPGGLSPLHF
TRBV7-3,NA,TRBJ1-6,CASRRRGDNSPLHF
TRBV4-1,TRBD1,TRBJ2-3,CASSQVDRGLPDTQYF
TRBV7-2,TRBD2,TRBJ2-7,CASSLQSGGVGEQYF
TRBV24-1,TRBD1,TRBJ2-3,CATSDGTGDFDTQYF
TRBV19,TRBD1,TRBJ2-3,CASMGDRGWTDTQYF
TRBV10-3,NA,TRBJ1-2,CAISPETGMGYGYTF
TRBV19,TRBD1,TRBJ1-5,CASRDRETQPQHF
TRBV9,TRBD1,TRBJ2-1,CASSATGTGVFNEQFF
TRBV6-2/TRBV6-3,TRBD1,TRBJ2-3,CASSRAGTGGHTQYF
TRBV2,NA,TRBJ1-5,CASSDGSNQPQHF
TRBV19,NA,TRBJ2-7,CASTPSGGRPEQYF
TRBV19,TRBD2,TRBJ2-1,CASSIAGGVDEQFF
TRBV19,NA,TRBJ2-2,CASSIRAGTGELFF
TRBV7-3,TRBD1,TRBJ2-2,CASSFAGTGTTGELFF